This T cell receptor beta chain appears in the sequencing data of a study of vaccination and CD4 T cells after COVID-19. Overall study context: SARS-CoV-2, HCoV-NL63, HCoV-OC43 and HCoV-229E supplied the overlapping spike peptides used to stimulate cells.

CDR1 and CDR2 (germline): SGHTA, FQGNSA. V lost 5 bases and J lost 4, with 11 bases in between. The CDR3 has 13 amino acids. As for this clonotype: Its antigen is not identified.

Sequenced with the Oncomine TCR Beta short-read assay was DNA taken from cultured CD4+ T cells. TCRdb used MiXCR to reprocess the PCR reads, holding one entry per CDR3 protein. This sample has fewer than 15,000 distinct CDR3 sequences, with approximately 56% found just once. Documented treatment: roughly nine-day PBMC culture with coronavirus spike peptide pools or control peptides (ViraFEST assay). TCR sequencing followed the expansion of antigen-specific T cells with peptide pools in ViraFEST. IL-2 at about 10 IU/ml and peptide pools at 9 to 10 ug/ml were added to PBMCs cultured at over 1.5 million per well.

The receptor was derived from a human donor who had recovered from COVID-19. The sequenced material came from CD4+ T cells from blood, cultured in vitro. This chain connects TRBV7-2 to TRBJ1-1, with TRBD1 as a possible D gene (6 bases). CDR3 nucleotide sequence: TGTGCCAGCAGCACCACAGGGATCACTGAAGCTTTCTTT. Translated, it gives CASSTTGITEAFF.